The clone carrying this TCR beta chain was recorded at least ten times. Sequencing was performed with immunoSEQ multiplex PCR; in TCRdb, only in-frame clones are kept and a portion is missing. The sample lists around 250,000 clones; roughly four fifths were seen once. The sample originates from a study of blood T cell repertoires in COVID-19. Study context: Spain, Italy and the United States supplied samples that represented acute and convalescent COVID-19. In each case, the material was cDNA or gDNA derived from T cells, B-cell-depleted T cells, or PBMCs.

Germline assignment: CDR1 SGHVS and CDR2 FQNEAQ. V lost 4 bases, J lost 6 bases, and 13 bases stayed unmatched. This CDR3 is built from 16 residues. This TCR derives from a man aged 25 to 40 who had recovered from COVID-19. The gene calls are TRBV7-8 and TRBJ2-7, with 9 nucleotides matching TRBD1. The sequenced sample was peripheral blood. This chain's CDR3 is CASSYNSRTGVGEQYF. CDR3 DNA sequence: TGTGCCAGCAGCTACAATTCTAGGACAGGGGTTGGCGAGCAGTACTTC.